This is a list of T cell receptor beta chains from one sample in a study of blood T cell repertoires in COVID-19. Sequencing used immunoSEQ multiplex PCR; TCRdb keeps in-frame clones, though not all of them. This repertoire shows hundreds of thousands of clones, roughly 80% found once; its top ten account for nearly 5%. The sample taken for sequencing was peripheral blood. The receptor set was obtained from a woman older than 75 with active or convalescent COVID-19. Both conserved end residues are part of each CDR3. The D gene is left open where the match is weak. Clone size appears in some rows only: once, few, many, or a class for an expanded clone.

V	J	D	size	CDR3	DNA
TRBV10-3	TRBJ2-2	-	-	CAIRGGAPGGPGELFF	TGTGCCATCAGGGGGGGTGCCCCCGGGGGACCCGGGGAGCTGTTTTTT
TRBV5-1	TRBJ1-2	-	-	CASSRLYGYTF	TGCGCCAGCAGCCGGTTATATGGCTACACCTTC
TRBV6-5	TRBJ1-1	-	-	CASRARDEAFF	TGTGCCAGCAGGGCCCGTGATGAAGCTTTCTTT
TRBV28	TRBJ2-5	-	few	CASSSAGGHETQYF	TGTGCCAGCAGTTCCGCCGGGGGGCATGAGACCCAGTACTTC
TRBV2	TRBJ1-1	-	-	CAREGPEAFF	TGTGCCAGGGAGGGACCTGAAGCTTTCTTT
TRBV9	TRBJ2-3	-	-	CASSVGLTDTQYF	TGTGCCAGCAGCGTAGGGCTCACAGATACGCAGTATTTT
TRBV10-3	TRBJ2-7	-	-	CAHGDHDYEQYF	TGTGCCCACGGGGATCACGACTACGAGCAGTACTTC
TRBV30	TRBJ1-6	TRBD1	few	CAWSEQGYSPLHF	TGTGCCTGGAGTGAACAGGGGTATTCACCCCTCCACTTT
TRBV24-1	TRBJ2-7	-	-	CATSDPRLEAEQYF	TGTGCCACCAGTGATCCGCGTCTAGAGGCCGAGCAGTACTTC
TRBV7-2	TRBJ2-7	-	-	CASSPAYSDRLQYF	TGTGCCAGCAGCCCTGCATATAGTGACAGGTTGCAGTACTTC
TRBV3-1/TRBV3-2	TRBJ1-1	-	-	CASSLSGGARTEAFF	TGTGCCAGCAGCCTCTCTGGAGGGGCTCGCACTGAAGCTTTCTTT
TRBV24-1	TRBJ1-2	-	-	CATSDFTVLDSRGYTF	TGTGCCACCAGTGATTTTACAGTTCTTGATTCTCGTGGCTACACCTTC
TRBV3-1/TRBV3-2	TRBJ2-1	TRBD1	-	CASSGRDRANEQFF	TGTGCCAGCAGCGGACGGGACAGGGCGAATGAGCAGTTCTTC
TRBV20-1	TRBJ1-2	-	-	CSASLDYGYTF	TGCAGTGCTAGTCTAGACTATGGCTACACCTTC
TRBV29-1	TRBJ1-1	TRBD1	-	CSVRQGGYTEAFF	TGCAGCGTGAGACAGGGGGGGTACACTGAAGCTTTCTTT
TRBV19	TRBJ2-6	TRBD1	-	CASATGRSGANVLTF	TGTGCCAGCGCGACAGGGCGCTCTGGGGCCAACGTCCTGACTTTC
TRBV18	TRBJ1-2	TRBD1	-	CASSPETGAAGGYTF	TGTGCCAGCTCACCAGAGACAGGGGCCGCGGGGGGCTACACCTTC
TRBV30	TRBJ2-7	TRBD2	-	CAWSRGLAGGYEQYF	TGTGCCTGGAGTAGAGGACTAGCGGGAGGTTACGAGCAGTACTTC
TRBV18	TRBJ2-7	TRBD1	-	CASSGDSYEQYF	TGTGCCAGCTCGGGGGACAGCTACGAGCAGTACTTC
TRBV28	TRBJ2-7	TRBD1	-	CASSPGTGSPYEQYF	TGTGCCAGCAGCCCGGGGACAGGGTCCCCCTACGAGCAGTACTTC
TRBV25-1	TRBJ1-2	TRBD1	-	CASSAQGAYGYTF	TGTGCCAGCAGTGCACAGGGGGCCTATGGCTACACCTTC
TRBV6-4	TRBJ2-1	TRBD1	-	CASSADRGSYNEQFF	TGTGCCAGCAGTGCAGACAGGGGTTCCTACAATGAGCAGTTCTTC
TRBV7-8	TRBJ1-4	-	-	CASSLDRQEKLFF	TGTGCCAGCAGCTTGGACAGACAGGAAAAACTGTTTTTT
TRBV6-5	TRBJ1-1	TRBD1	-	CASSRRDSMNTEAFF	TGTGCCAGCAGTCGCCGGGACAGCATGAACACTGAAGCTTTCTTT
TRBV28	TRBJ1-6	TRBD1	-	CASSLWTGQSYNSPLHF	TGTGCCAGCAGTTTATGGACAGGGCAGTCTTATAATTCACCCCTCCACTTT
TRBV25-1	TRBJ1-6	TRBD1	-	CASSDRALWSPLHF	TGTGCCAGCAGCGACAGGGCCCTTTGGTCACCCCTCCACTTT
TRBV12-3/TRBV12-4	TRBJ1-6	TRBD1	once	CASKDRGNSPLHF	TGTGCCAGCAAGGACAGGGGAAATTCACCCCTCCACTTT
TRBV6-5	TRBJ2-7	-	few	CASSRDRSSYEQYF	TGTGCCAGCAGCAGAGACAGGTCCTCCTACGAGCAGTACTTC
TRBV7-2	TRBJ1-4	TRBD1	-	CASSAPGQGFEKLFF	TGTGCCAGCAGCGCACCGGGACAGGGGTTTGAAAAACTGTTTTTT
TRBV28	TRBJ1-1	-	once	CASSFRTSGTEAFF	TGTGCCAGCAGTTTTCGGACGTCAGGGACTGAAGCTTTCTTT
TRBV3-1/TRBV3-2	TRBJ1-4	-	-	CASSQGQVLNEKLFF	TGTGCCAGCAGCCAAGGACAGGTTCTTAATGAAAAACTGTTTTTT
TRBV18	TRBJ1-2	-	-	CASSPSGGKYGYTF	TGTGCCAGCTCACCATCGGGGGGAAAGTATGGCTACACCTTC
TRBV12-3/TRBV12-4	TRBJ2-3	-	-	CASSSRGNTQYF	TGTGCCAGCAGTTCCCGGGGGAATACGCAGTATTTT
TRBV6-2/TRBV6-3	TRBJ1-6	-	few	CASSSTNNSPLHF	TGTGCCAGCAGTTCGACAAATAATTCACCCCTCCACTTT
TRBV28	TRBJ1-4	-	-	CASSMGATEKLFF	TGTGCCAGCAGCATGGGGGCAACGGAAAAACTGTTTTTT
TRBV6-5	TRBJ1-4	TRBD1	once	CASIITGGPDVKLFF	TGTGCCAGCATCATAACAGGGGGCCCCGACGTAAAACTGTTTTTT
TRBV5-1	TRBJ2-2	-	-	CASSVQQGTGELFF	TGCGCCAGCAGCGTTCAACAGGGAACCGGGGAGCTGTTTTTT
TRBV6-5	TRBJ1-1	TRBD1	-	CASSYSGGTVTEAFF	TGTGCCAGCAGTTACTCAGGGGGCACGGTCACTGAAGCTTTCTTT
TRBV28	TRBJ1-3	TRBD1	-	CASSLFGTGSSGNTIYF	TGTGCCAGCAGTTTATTCGGGACAGGGAGTTCTGGAAACACCATATATTTT
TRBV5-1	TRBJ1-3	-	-	CASSLVGGTDTIYF	TGCGCCAGCAGCTTGGTGGGGGGTACGGACACCATATATTTT
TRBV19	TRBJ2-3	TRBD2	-	CASSRLAGEDTQYF	TGTGCCAGTAGTAGACTAGCGGGAGAGGATACGCAGTATTTT
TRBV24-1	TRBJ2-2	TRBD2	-	CATSDLRGASGGTGELFF	TGTGCCACCAGTGATTTGCGTGGTGCTAGCGGGGGCACCGGGGAGCTGTTTTTT
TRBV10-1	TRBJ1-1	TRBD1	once	CASSVQGGANTEAFF	TGCGCCAGCAGCGTTCAAGGGGGCGCGAACACTGAAGCTTTCTTT
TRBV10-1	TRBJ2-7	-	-	CAKNRDNYEQYF	TGCGCCAAAAACCGGGATAATTACGAGCAGTACTTC
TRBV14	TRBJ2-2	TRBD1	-	CASSQDGTGVFRELFF	TGTGCCAGCAGCCAAGACGGGACAGGGGTGTTCCGGGAGCTGTTTTTT
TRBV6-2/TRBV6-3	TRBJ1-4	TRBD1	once	CASSYSPTGTTNEKLFF	TGTGCCAGCAGTTACTCGCCGACAGGGACAACTAATGAAAAACTGTTTTTT
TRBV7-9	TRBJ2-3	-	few	CASSPNSDTQYF	TGTGCCAGCAGCCCCAACTCAGATACGCAGTATTTT
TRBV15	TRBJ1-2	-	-	CATSEGVMGYTF	TGTGCCACCAGCGAGGGGGTTATGGGCTACACCTTC
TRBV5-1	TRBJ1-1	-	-	CASSLARGGTEAFF	TGCGCCAGCAGCTTGGCCCGAGGAGGCACTGAAGCTTTCTTT
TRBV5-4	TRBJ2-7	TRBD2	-	CASSFGTSGRGAYEQYF	TGTGCCAGCAGCTTCGGGACTAGCGGGAGGGGGGCCTACGAGCAGTACTTC
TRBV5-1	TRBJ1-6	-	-	CASSLTGLDSPLHF	TGCGCCAGCAGCTTAACAGGGCTTGACTCACCCCTCCACTTT
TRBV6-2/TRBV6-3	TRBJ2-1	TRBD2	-	CASSYLLGLAGGYNEQFF	TGTGCCAGCAGTTACCTTTTGGGACTAGCGGGAGGGTACAATGAGCAGTTCTTC